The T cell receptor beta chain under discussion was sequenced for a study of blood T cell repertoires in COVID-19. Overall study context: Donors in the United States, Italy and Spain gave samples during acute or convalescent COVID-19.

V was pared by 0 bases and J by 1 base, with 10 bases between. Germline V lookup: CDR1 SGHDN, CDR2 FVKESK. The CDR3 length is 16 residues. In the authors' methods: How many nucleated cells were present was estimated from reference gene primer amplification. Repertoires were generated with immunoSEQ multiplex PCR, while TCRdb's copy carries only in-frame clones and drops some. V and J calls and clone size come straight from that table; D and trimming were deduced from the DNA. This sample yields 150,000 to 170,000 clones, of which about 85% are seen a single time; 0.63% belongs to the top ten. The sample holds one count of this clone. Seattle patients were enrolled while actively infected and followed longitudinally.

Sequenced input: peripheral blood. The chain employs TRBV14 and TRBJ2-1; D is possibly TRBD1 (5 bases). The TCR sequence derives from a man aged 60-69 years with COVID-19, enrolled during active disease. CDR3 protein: CASSQDRVRSYNEQFF. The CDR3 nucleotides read TGTGCCAGCAGCCAAGACAGGGTAAGGTCCTACAATGAGCAGTTCTTC. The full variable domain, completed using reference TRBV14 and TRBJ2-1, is EAGVTQFPSHSVIEKGQTVTLRCDPISGHDNLYWYRRVMGKEIKFLLHFVKESKQDESGMPNNRFLAERTGGTYSTLKVQPAELEDSGVYFCASSQDRVRSYNEQFFGPGTRLTVL.